This is a list of T cell receptor beta chains from one sample in a study of metastatic and nonmetastatic thyroid tumors. TCRdb reprocessed the PCR reads using MiXCR. Altogether about 19,000 clones are present, roughly 17% being singletons, with the ten largest covering less than 20%. The source material was blood. The receptors originated from a male donor with papillary thyroid cancer or a benign thyroid nodule (not recorded which). Some clones in this sample may be carry-over from other donors' samples. Each CDR3 is given with its conserved first and last residue. Each record gives: J gene, V gene, clone size, D gene, CDR3 DNA, CDR3 protein. The D gene is left open where the match is weak. The size entry is marked missing in some rows and otherwise reads once, few, many or a size class.

J: TRBJ1-3
V: TRBV11-1
size: .
D: .
DNA: TGTGCCAGCGGCGACAGCACTCTCTCTGGAAACACCATATATTTT
CDR3: CASGDSTLSGNTIYF

J: TRBJ1-5
V: TRBV19
size: many
D: TRBD1
DNA: TGTGCCAGTAGTCCGCCCACGACAGGGGGTAATCAGCCCCAGCATTTT
CDR3: CASSPPTTGGNQPQHF

J: TRBJ2-3
V: TRBV11-3
size: .
D: .
DNA: TGTGCCAGCAGCTTAGGACCAAACACAGATACGCAGTATTTT
CDR3: CASSLGPNTDTQYF

J: TRBJ1-3
V: TRBV4-1
size: medium-sized
D: TRBD1
DNA: TGCGCCAGCAGCCGAACAGGGGTTGCCATATATTTT
CDR3: CASSRTGVAIYF

J: TRBJ2-1
V: TRBV19
size: many
D: TRBD2
DNA: TGTGCCAGTAGTATAGGTCAGGGGTTTAGCGGGAGTTGGGATAATGAGCAGTTCTTC
CDR3: CASSIGQGFSGSWDNEQFF

J: TRBJ2-3
V: TRBV27
size: medium-sized
D: .
DNA: TGTGCCAGCAGTTTAGAGGGGTTCACAGATACGCAGTATTTT
CDR3: CASSLEGFTDTQYF

J: TRBJ1-1
V: TRBV11-2
size: .
D: .
DNA: TGTGCCAGCAGCTTACTCCGGGAAAACACTGAAGCTTTCTTT
CDR3: CASSLLRENTEAFF

J: TRBJ2-3
V: TRBV5-1
size: .
D: .
DNA: TGCGCCAGCAGCTACAGGGCCGATACGCAGTATTTT
CDR3: CASSYRADTQYF

J: TRBJ2-7
V: TRBV3-1
size: medium-sized
D: .
DNA: TGTGCCAGCAGCCAAGACCGATACGAGCAGTACTTC
CDR3: CASSQDRYEQYF

J: TRBJ2-2
V: TRBV28
size: many
D: .
DNA: TGTGCCAGCAGTTCTACCTCGGGTTACGGGGAGCTGTTTTTT
CDR3: CASSSTSGYGELFF

J: TRBJ1-2
V: TRBV30
size: .
D: .
DNA: TGTGCCTGGAGTACCCCTCTTGGGAGTGCCGGCTACACCTTC
CDR3: CAWSTPLGSAGYTF

J: TRBJ2-7
V: TRBV11-3
size: many
D: .
DNA: TGTGCCAGCAGCCCCAAAATAGCGGAACAGTACTTC
CDR3: CASSPKIAEQYF

J: TRBJ1-6
V: TRBV4-2
size: many
D: .
DNA: TGTGCCAGCAGCCAAGCCCGGGCCTCTAATTCACCCCTCCACTTT
CDR3: CASSQARASNSPLHF

J: TRBJ1-2
V: TRBV20-1
size: medium-sized
D: .
DNA: TGCAGTGCACCCTCGGCGGAGACTAACTATGGCTACACCTTC
CDR3: CSAPSAETNYGYTF

J: TRBJ2-5
V: TRBV7-9
size: many
D: TRBD2
DNA: TGTGCCAGCAGCTCGAGTTTAGCGGGAGGGCGAGAGACCCAGTACTTC
CDR3: CASSSSLAGGRETQYF

J: TRBJ1-2
V: TRBV2
size: many
D: .
DNA: TGTGCCAGCAGTGAAGCGCGCGGCTACACCTTC
CDR3: CASSEARGYTF

J: TRBJ2-1
V: TRBV10-2
size: many
D: .
DNA: TGCGCCAGCCTCGGTGTCGGGAGTTTGTTCTTC
CDR3: CASLGVGSLFF

J: TRBJ2-7
V: TRBV20-1
size: many
D: .
DNA: TGCAGTGCCACCTACGAGCAGTACTTC
CDR3: CSATYEQYF

J: TRBJ1-5
V: TRBV30
size: many
D: .
DNA: TGTGCCTGGAGTCGGGCGGGATCCAATCAGCCCCAGCATTTT
CDR3: CAWSRAGSNQPQHF

J: TRBJ1-5
V: TRBV27
size: few
D: .
DNA: TGTGCCAGCAAGACGGACAGCCTTGTCAATCAGCCCCAGCATTTT
CDR3: CASKTDSLVNQPQHF

J: TRBJ1-4
V: TRBV2
size: many
D: TRBD1
DNA: TGTGCCAGCAGTAATCCGGGACAGGGCGGAGAAAAACTGTTTTTT
CDR3: CASSNPGQGGEKLFF

J: TRBJ2-1
V: TRBV14
size: many
D: TRBD2
DNA: TGTGCCAGCAGCCCAATAATAGCGGGAGAATGGTTCTTC
CDR3: CASSPIIAGEWFF

J: TRBJ2-5
V: TRBV28
size: once
D: .
DNA: TGTGCCAGCATCAGGGCGGAGACCCAGTACTTC
CDR3: CASIRAETQYF

J: TRBJ2-1
V: TRBV9
size: many
D: .
DNA: TGTGCCAGCAGCGTAGAGCCCCACAATGAGCAGTTCTTC
CDR3: CASSVEPHNEQFF

J: TRBJ2-1
V: TRBV29-1
size: many
D: TRBD2
DNA: TGCAGCGTTTGCCTAGCGGGACTGCACCTCTCCTACAATGAGCAGTTCTTC
CDR3: CSVCLAGLHLSYNEQFF

J: TRBJ2-7
V: TRBV14
size: once
D: .
DNA: TGTGCCAGCAGCGGATACAGCACCTACGAGCAGTACTTC
CDR3: CASSGYSTYEQYF

J: TRBJ1-5
V: TRBV25-1
size: many
D: .
DNA: TGTGCCAGCGGGCCGGGCAATCAGCCCCAGCATTTT
CDR3: CASGPGNQPQHF

J: TRBJ2-6
V: TRBV5-4
size: many
D: .
DNA: TGTGCCAGCATCAGAGACCGAACAGGCTCTGGGGCCAACGTCCTGACTTTC
CDR3: CASIRDRTGSGANVLTF

J: TRBJ2-1
V: TRBV6-1
size: many
D: .
DNA: TGTGCCAGCAGTGGGGTCAGCAACAATGAGCAGTTCTTC
CDR3: CASSGVSNNEQFF

J: TRBJ2-1
V: TRBV3-1
size: many
D: .
DNA: TGTGCCAGCAGGGACGGTGGGTCTCAGGGTGAGCAGTTCTTC
CDR3: CASRDGGSQGEQFF

J: TRBJ2-1
V: TRBV6-2/TRBV6-3
size: many
D: .
DNA: TGTGCCAGCACTAAGGACCCACCTGGCAATGAGCAGTTCTTC
CDR3: CASTKDPPGNEQFF